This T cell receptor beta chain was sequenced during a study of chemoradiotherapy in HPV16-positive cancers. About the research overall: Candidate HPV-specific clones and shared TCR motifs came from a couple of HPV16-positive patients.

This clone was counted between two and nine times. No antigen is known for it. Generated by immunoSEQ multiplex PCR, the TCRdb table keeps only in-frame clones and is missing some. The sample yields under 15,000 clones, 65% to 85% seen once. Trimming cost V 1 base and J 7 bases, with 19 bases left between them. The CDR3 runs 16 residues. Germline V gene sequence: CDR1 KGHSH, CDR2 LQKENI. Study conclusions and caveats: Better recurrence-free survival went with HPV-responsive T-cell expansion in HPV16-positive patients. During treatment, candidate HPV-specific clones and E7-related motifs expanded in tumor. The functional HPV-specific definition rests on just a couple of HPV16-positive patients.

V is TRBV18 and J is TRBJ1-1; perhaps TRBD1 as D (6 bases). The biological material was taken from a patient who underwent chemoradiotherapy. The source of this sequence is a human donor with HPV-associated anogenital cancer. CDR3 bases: TGTGCCAGCTCACCACGTTCTCTTCAGGGGCGCATTGAAGCTTTCTTT. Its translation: CASSPRSLQGRIEAFF.